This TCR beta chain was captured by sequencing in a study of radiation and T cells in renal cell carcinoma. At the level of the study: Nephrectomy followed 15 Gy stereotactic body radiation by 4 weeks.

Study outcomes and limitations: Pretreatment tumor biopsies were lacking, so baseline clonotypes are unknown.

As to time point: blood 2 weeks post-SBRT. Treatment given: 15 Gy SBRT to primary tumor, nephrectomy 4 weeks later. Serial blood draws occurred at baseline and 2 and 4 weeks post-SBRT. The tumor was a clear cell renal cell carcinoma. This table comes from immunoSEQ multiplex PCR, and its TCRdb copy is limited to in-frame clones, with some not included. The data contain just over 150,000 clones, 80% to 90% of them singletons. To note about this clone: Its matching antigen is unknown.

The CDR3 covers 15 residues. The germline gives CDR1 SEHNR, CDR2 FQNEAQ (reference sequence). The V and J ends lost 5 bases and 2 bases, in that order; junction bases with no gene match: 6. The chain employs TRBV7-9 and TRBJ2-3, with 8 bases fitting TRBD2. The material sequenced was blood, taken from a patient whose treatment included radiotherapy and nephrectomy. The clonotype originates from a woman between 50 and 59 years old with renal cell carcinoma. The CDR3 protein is CASSPTGGVTDTQYF. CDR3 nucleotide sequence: TGTGCCAGCAGCCCGACCGGGGGGGTCACAGATACGCAGTATTTT.